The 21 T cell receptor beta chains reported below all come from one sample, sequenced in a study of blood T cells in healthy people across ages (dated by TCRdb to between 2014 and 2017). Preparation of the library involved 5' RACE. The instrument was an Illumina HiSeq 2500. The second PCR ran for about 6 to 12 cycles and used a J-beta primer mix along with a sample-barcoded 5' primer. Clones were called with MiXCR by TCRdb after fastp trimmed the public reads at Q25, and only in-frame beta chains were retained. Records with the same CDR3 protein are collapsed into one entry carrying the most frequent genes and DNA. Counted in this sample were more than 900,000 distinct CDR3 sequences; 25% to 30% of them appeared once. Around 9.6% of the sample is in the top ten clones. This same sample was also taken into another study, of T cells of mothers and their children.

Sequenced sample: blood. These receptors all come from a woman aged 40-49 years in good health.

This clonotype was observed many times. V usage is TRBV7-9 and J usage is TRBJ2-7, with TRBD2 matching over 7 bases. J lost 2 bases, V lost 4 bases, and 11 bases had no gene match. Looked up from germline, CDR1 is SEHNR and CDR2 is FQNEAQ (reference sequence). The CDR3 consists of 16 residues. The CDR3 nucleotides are TGTGCCAGCAGCTCCCCATTGGCGGGGGTTCCCTACGAGCAGTACTTC. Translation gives CASSSPLAGVPYEQYF.

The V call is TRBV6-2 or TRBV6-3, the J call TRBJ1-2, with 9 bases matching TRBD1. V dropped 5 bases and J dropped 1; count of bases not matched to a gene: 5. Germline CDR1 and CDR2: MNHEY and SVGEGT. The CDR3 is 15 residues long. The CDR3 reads CASSTATGGNYGYTF. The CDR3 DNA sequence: TGTGCCAGCAGTACCGCGACAGGGGGTAACTATGGCTACACCTTC.

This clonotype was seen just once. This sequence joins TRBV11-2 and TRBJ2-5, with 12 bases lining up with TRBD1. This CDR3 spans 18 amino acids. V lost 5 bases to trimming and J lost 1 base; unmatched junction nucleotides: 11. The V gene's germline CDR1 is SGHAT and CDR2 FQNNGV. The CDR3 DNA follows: TGTGCCAGCAGCCCCGGGACAGGGGGCCTTCCTTTCCAAGAGACCCAGTACTTC. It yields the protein CASSPGTGGLPFQETQYF.

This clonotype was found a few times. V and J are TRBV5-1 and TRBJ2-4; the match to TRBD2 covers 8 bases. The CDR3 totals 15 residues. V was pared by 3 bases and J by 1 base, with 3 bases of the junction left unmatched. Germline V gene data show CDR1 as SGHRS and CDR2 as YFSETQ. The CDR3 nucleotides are TGCGCCAGCAGCTCAGCGGGGGCGGCCAAAAACATTCAGTACTTC. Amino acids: CASSSAGAAKNIQYF.

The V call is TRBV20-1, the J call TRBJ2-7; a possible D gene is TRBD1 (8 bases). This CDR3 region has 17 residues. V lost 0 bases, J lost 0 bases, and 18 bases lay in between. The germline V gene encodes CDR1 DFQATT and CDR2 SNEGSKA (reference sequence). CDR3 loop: CSARDLWGGTGSYEQYF. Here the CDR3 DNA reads TGCAGTGCTAGAGATCTATGGGGGGGGACAGGCTCCTACGAGCAGTACTTC.

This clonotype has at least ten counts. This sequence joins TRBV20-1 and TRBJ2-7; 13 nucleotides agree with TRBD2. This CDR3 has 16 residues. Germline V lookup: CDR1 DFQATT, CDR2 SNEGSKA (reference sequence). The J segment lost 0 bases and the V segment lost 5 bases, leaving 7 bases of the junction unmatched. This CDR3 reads CSASLTSGGTSYEQYF. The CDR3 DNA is TGCAGTGCTTCTCTGACTAGCGGGGGGACCTCCTACGAGCAGTACTTC.

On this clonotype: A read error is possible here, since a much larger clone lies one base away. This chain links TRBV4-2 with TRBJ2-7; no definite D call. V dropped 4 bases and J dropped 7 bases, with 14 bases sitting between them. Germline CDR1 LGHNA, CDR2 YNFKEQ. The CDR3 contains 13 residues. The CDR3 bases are TGTGCCAGCAGCCTAGGACGAGAAAATGAGCAGTACTTC. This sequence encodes CASSLGRENEQYF.

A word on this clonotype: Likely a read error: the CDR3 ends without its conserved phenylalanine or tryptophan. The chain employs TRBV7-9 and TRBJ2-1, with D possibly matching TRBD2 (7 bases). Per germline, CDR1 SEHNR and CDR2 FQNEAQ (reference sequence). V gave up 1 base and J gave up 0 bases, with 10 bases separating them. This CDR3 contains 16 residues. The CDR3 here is CASSLVRGGSYNEQFV. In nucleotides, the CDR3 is TGTGCCAGCAGCTTAGTGAGGGGGGGCTCCTACAATGAGCAGTTCGTC.

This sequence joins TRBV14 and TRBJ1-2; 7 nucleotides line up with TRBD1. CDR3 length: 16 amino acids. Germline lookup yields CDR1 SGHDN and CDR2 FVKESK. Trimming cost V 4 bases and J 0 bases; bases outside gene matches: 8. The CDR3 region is CASSPGQLIANYGYTF. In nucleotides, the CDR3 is TGTGCCAGCAGCCCGGGACAGCTAATAGCTAACTATGGCTACACCTTC.

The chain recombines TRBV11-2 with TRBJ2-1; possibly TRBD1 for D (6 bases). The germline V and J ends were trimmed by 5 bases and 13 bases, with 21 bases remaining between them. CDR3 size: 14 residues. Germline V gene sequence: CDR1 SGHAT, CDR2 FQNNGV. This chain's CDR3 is CASSRPGQQETQFF. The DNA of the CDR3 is TGTGCCAGCAGCCGACCGGGACAACAAGAGACCCAGTTCTTC.

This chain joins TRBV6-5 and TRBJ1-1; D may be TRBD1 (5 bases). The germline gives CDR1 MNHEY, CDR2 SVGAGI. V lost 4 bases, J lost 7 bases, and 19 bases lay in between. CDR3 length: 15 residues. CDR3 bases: TGTGCCAGCAGTTCAAGCGGCAGGGCTCGGGGTGAAGCTTTCTTT. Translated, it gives CASSSSGRARGEAFF.

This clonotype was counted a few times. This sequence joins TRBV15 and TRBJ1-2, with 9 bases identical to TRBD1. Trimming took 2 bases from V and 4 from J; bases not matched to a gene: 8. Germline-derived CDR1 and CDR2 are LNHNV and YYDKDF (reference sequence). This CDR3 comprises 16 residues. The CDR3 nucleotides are TGTGCCACCAGCAGAAAGGGGACAGGGAGTCGCTATGGCTACACCTTC. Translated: CATSRKGTGSRYGYTF.

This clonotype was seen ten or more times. Here the CDR3 reads CASSQDLGTSYEQYF. The CDR3 bases are TGTGCCAGCAGCCAAGATCTTGGGACCAGCTACGAGCAGTACTTC. This rearrangement joins TRBV4-2 to TRBJ2-7; D possibly matches TRBD1 or TRBD2 (5 bases each). Germline V CDR1 and CDR2: LGHNA, YNFKEQ. This CDR3 region has 15 residues. V was clipped by 0 bases and J by 3 bases, with 12 bases between them.

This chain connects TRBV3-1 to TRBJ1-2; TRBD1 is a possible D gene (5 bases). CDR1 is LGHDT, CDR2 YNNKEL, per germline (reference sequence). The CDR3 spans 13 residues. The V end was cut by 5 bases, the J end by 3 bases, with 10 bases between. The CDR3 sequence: CASSAQVDYGYTF. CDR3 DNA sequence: TGTGCCAGCAGCGCACAGGTGGACTATGGCTACACCTTC.

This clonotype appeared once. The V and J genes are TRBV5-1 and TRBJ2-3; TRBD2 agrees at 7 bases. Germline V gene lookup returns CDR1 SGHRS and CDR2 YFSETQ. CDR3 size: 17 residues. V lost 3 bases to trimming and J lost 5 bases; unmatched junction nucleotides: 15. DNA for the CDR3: TGCGCCAGCAGCTACTACGGACTAGTGGGGGGGAAAGATACGCAGTATTTT. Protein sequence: CASSYYGLVGGKDTQYF.

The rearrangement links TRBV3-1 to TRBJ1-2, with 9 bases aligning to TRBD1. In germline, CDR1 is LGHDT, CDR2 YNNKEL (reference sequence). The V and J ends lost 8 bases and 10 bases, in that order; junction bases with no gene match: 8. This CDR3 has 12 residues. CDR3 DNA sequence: TGTGCCAGCGGTCAGACAGGGGGAATCTACACCTTC. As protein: CASGQTGGIYTF.

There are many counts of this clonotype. CDR3 residues: CASSLDREKEQFF. In DNA form, the CDR3 reads TGCGCCAGCAGCTTAGACAGGGAGAAAGAGCAGTTCTTC. V usage is TRBV5-1 and J usage is TRBJ2-1; 7 positions match TRBD1. CDR3 length equals 13 residues. The trim removed 2 bases at V and 10 bases at J, leaving 6 bases unmatched. Per germline, CDR1 SGHRS and CDR2 YFSETQ. Looking up the rest from reference TRBV5-1 and TRBJ2-1 gives the full variable domain: KAGVTQTPRYLIKTRGQQVTLSCSPISGHRSVSWYQQTPGQGLQFLFEYFSETQRNKGNFPGRFSGRQFSNSRSEMNVSTLELGDSALYLCASSLDREKEQFFGPGTRLTVL.

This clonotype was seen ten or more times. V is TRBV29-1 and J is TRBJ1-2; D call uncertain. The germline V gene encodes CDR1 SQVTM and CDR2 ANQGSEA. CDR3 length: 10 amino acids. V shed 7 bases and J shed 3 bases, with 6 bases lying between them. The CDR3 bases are TGCAGCGCGGGTGACTATGGCTACACCTTC. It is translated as CSAGDYGYTF. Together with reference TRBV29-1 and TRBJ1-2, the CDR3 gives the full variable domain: SAVISQKPSRDICQRGTSLTIQCQVDSQVTMMFWYRQQPGQSLTLIATANQGSEATYESGFVIDKFPISRPNLTFSTLTVSNMSPEDSSIYLCSAGDYGYTFGSGTRLTVV.

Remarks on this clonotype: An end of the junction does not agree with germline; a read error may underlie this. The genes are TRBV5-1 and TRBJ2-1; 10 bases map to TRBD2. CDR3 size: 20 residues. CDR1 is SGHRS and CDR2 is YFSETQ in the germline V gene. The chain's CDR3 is CASSSNGLADIQNSCNEQFF. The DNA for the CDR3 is TGCGCCAGCAGCTCCAATGGACTAGCGGACATTCAGAACTCCTGCAATGAGCAGTTCTTC.

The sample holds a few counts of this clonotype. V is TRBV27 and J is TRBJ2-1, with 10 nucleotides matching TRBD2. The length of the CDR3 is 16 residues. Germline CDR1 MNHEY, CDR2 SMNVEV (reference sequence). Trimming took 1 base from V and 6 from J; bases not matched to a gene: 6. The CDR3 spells CASSLFLAGVANEQFF. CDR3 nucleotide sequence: TGTGCCAGCAGTTTATTTCTAGCGGGGGTCGCCAATGAGCAGTTCTTC.

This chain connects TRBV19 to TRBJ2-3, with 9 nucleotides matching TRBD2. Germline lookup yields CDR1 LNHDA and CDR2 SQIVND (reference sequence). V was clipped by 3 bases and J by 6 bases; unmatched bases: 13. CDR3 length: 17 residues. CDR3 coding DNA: TGTGCCAGTAGTATTGTCCCACTAGCGGGCCCCTCCGATACGCAGTATTTT. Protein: CASSIVPLAGPSDTQYF.